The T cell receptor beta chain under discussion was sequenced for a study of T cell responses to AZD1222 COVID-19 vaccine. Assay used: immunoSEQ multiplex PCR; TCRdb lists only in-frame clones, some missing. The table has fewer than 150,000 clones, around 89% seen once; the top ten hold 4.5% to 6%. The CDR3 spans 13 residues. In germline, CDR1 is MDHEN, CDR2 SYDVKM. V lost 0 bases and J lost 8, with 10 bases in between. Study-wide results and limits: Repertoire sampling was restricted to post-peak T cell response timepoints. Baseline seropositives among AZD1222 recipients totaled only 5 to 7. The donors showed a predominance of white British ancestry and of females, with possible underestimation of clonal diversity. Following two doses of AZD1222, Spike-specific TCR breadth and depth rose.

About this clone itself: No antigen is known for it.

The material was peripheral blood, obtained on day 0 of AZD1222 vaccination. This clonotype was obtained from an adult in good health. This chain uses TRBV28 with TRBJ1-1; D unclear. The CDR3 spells CASSLWNGPEAFF. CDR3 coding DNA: TGTGCCAGCAGTTTATGGAACGGGCCCGAAGCTTTCTTT.